This T cell receptor (beta chain) was recorded in a study of blood T cell repertoires in COVID-19. Across the study: Material from acute and convalescent COVID-19 was sourced from the United States, Italy and Spain. Sources were T cells, B-cell-depleted T cells, or PBMCs; the material itself was cDNA or gDNA.

In the original analysis: Amplification of reference gene primers provided the estimated nucleated cell counts. Sequenced by immunoSEQ multiplex PCR; TCRdb stores in-frame clones only, minus some. V, J and clone size were drawn from that table, and D and trimming were deduced from the DNA. The sample shows around 160,000 clones, around nine tenths of them seen only once. V lost 0 bases, J lost 2 bases, and 4 bases stayed unmatched. The CDR3 is 17 residues long. CDR1 MNHEY and CDR2 SVGEGT come from the germline V gene. V usage is TRBV6-2 or TRBV6-3 and J usage is TRBJ2-3; 11 positions match TRBD2. The sequenced material came from peripheral blood. This receptor was taken from a human donor in a cohort sampled during active COVID-19. The CDR3 DNA is TGTGCCAGCAGTTACTCGGGACTAGCGGAGACCACAGATACGCAGTATTTT. This translates into CASSYSGLAETTDTQYF.